The next 9 T cell receptor beta chains were all read from a single sample in a study of spatial heterogeneity in lung cancer. Time point specified: sample taken at primary tumor resection. TCRdb itself ran the 5' RACE reads through MiXCR, one entry per CDR3 protein. Of about 8,600 distinct CDR3 sequences in the sample, 4% to 5% were seen once. The input for sequencing was PBMCs, taken at surgery. The source of these receptors is a male donor with early-stage non-small cell lung cancer.

Many counts were recorded for this clonotype. The CDR3 spells CASSPGSSPNYGYTF. CDR3 in DNA: TGTGCCAGCAGCCCGGGGAGCAGTCCTAACTATGGCTACACCTTC. The J gene is TRBJ1-2, the V gene TRBV7-2; D is undetermined. Germline V gives CDR1 SGHTA, CDR2 FQGNSA. The V end lost 5 bases, the J end lost 0 bases, and 13 bases lay between the germline ends. The CDR3 has 15 residues.

This clonotype was detected ten times or more. Its ends do not fully match the called genes, so a read error is possible. CDR3 protein: CSVEVNRDRGGYTF. The CDR3 DNA follows: TGCAGCGTAGAAGTAAACCGGGACAGGGGAGGCTACACCTTC. This sequence joins TRBV29-1 and TRBJ1-2; 10 bases match TRBD1. Germline loops: CDR1 SQVTM, CDR2 ANQGSEA. This CDR3 is built from 14 residues. The full variable domain, with the rest looked up from reference TRBV29-1 and TRBJ1-2, is SAVISQKPSRDICQRGTSLTIQCQVDSQVTMMFWYRQQPGQSLTLIATANQGSEATYESGFVIDKFPISRPNLTFSTLTVSNMSPEDSSIYLCSVEVNRDRGGYTFGSGTRLTVV.

The table lists this clonotype with a few counts. The chain is built from TRBV6-2 or TRBV6-3 and TRBJ2-5; 8 bases are a match to TRBD2. This CDR3 region has 15 residues. J gave up 6 bases and V 5 bases, and 11 bases lay outside the gene matches. The germline gives CDR1 MNHEY, CDR2 SVGEGT. The CDR3 protein is CASSNTGTRKQTQYF. The CDR3 DNA is TGTGCCAGCAGTAACACCGGGACTAGGAAGCAGACCCAGTACTTC.

Comment on this clonotype: Just one base apart from a much larger clone, this may be a read error. The chain couples TRBV6-1 to TRBJ2-2, with D perhaps TRBD1 (5 bases). The CDR3 has 14 residues. From germline, CDR1 is MNHNS and CDR2 SASEGT. The V end lost 7 bases, the J end lost 3 bases, and 12 bases lay between the germline ends. DNA of the CDR3: TGTGCCAGCAATAAAGAACAGGACACCGGGGAGCTGTTTTTT. Amino acids: CASNKEQDTGELFF.

This clonotype appeared many times. The chain joins TRBV29-1 to TRBJ1-1, with D unclear. Germline V CDR1 and CDR2: SQVTM, ANQGSEA. This CDR3 contains 11 residues. Here the CDR3 DNA reads TGCAGTGCGGAAGAGAACACTGAAGCTTTCTTT. Its translation is CSAEENTEAFF.

This clonotype has at least ten counts. The chain is built from TRBV28 and TRBJ1-5; D might be TRBD1 (5 bases). The ends were cut back, 0 bases at V and 4 bases at J, with 13 bases in the middle. The germline gives CDR1 MDHEN, CDR2 SYDVKM. CDR3 length: 16 amino acids. For the CDR3, the DNA is TGTGCCAGCAGTTTATGGCGGGGGGTGGGAAATCAGCCCCAGCATTTT. Translation: CASSLWRGVGNQPQHF.

This clonotype was counted a few times. V is TRBV2 and J is TRBJ2-1; TRBD1 is a possible D gene (6 bases). The CDR3 runs 12 residues. Germline V gene data show CDR1 as SNHLY and CDR2 as FYNNEI. Deletions cut 6 bases from V and 11 bases from J, with 14 bases between. CDR3 bases: TGTGCCAGCAGAGAACCAGGGGAGAAGCAGTTCTTC. The encoded protein is CASREPGEKQFF.

This clonotype was seen at least ten times. This chain connects TRBV5-6 to TRBJ2-5; D is unclear. The CDR3 contains 13 residues. The V end was cut by 0 bases, the J end by 3 bases, with 6 bases between. Germline-derived CDR1 and CDR2 are SGHDT and YYEEEE. DNA for the CDR3: TGTGCCAGCAGCTTGGAGCAGGAAGAGACCCAGTACTTC. Translated, it gives CASSLEQEETQYF.

This clonotype was observed at least ten times. V usage is TRBV3-1 and J usage is TRBJ2-3; no reliable D call. V was clipped by 4 bases and J by 10 bases, with 12 bases between them. The CDR3 totals 12 residues. CDR1 and CDR2 (germline): LGHDT, YNNKEL (reference sequence). CDR3 in amino acids: CASSPDLQSQYF. For the CDR3, the DNA is TGTGCCAGCAGCCCGGACCTGCAGTCGCAGTATTTT.